The present T cell receptor beta chain was sequenced within a study of cytotoxic CD8 clonotypes in ibrutinib-treated CLL. CDR1 is SGHVS and CDR2 is FQNEAQ in the germline V gene. V dropped 4 bases and J dropped 0 bases, with 10 bases sitting between them. The CDR3 runs to 16 residues. TCRdb keeps only in-frame clones here, not all; method: immunoSEQ multiplex PCR. The table has about 330,000 clones, under 70% seen once. The study, taken as a whole, reports: Public clonotypes were rare and shrank or held steady on treatment.

This clone was counted between two and nine times. Its antigen remains unidentified. The receptor was derived from a human donor with chronic lymphocytic leukemia. This material consisted of PBMCs, taken after 36 months of ibrutinib treatment. This rearrangement joins TRBV7-8 to TRBJ1-6; D remains ambiguous. The CDR3 region has the DNA TGTGCCAGCAGCTCCGTAGGCCGCTCCTATAATTCACCCCTCCACTTT. Translating gives CASSSVGRSYNSPLHF.